This T cell receptor (beta chain) was recovered during a study of T cell responses to AZD1222 COVID-19 vaccine (dated by TCRdb to the early 2020s). Regarding the study in general: AZD1222 recipients given second doses at about 4 weeks or at about 12 weeks were pooled, since spike-specific TCR depth and breadth were not found to differ between the two schedules. TCR sequencing covered 233 trial participants: 200 to 210 given two doses of AZD1222 and around 25 given two doses of MenACWY control vaccine. Trial participants were enrolled by age into subgroups of 18-55, 56-69 and 70-plus years, and roughly 150, 30 and 60 TCR-sequenced participants, respectively, were included in these subgroups.

The meaning of the sample's time point label: baseline before first vaccination. Vaccinee samples came from UK trials COV001 and COV002, including a single-blind randomized controlled phase 2/3 trial of AZD1222 (ChAdOx1 nCoV-19) in healthy adults. For TCRbeta chain sequencing, PBMC samples were collected from trial participants at day 0 and at day 28 after the second dose. The CDR3 regions of human TCRbeta chains were analyzed by immunosequencing. Per the original workflow: TCRs in the repertoires were compared against a reference library of SARS-CoV-2-specific TCRs that had been generated with the MIRA antigen-specificity platform. Breadth was defined as the fraction of unique TCRs that were SARS-CoV-2-associated. Depth was defined as the fraction of total T cells that were SARS-CoV-2-associated. Using the MIRA data, every spike-specific TCR was mapped to the spike region that the TCR reacted to and assigned to either a CD4 or a CD8 class. Log10-transformed breadth and depth values were compared by one-way ANOVA with Sidak's multiple comparisons tests. What TCRdb holds here is the immuneACCESS table cut down to in-frame rearrangements. Part of the clones is not present; checked against another copy, under half of the missing clones reflect an unresolved V gene, and the others are unexplained. V and J calls and clone size follow that table, whereas D and trimming were derived from the DNA. The sample yields 110,000 to 150,000 clones; roughly 91% were counted once. The ten largest clones add up to approximately 9% of the sample.

Study-wide conclusions, independent of this receptor: Because no samples from the day 14 peak response were available, repertoires could be characterized only after the peak T cell response. The vaccine-associated CD4 TCRs covered the entire spike protein, and the dominant responses fell in regions 160-218 and 743-854. The 56-69-year group was small, and its depth increase did not reach significance, likely because of low power. Only six AZD1222 recipients were SARS-CoV-2 seropositive at baseline, limiting conclusions about previously exposed vaccinees. Nearly half of unique spike-specific TCRs reportedly recognized epitopes outside regions mutated in the B.1.351 and B.1.1.7 variants. After two AZD1222 doses, spike-specific TCR breadth and depth were significantly higher than at day 0 and than in MenACWY recipients. Participants were mostly white British, with more females than males. The authors suggested clonal diversity may have been underestimated.

V was cut back by 4 bases and J by 1 base, leaving a gap of 9 bases between them. The CDR3, from cysteine to phenylalanine, totals 14 residues. CDR3 DNA only is kept here, 42 bases in frame from base 1. CDR1 and CDR2 (LGHDT, YNNKEL) derive from the germline V gene (reference sequence). About this clone: It lacks a known antigen. It has no much larger one-base neighbor in the sample; base qualities were not kept.

This material consisted of peripheral blood, taken on day 0 of AZD1222 vaccination. This receptor was obtained from an adult in good health. The chain uses TRBV3-1 (or the pseudogene TRBV3-2) and TRBJ2-3, with an unclear D gene assignment. The CDR3 is CASSPNPGTDTQYF. The sequenced DNA: TGTGCCAGCAGCCCCAATCCAGGCACAGATACGCAGTATTTT.